This T cell receptor (beta chain) was recorded in a study of human T cells and chemical hapten exposure. TCRdb called the RACE reads again in MiXCR, with one record for every CDR3 protein. The profile shows approximately 96,000 distinct CDR3 sequences, 7.5% to 10% of them singletons. The germline V gene encodes CDR1 SGHTA and CDR2 FQGNSA. Trimming took off 5 bases at V and 0 bases at J, with 8 bases between the two ends. This CDR3 has 15 residues. Regarding time point: patch test 2, 6 weeks after DPC sensitization. This sample's treatment: therapeutic diphenylcyclopropenone sensitization with weekly scalp DPC.

This rearrangement joins TRBV7-2 to TRBJ2-6; no firm D call. This receptor was identified in a woman in her forties with alopecia areata. Some clones in this sample may be carry-over from other donors' samples. This sample comprised whole blood, obtained in connection with sensitization to the hapten diphenylcyclopropenone (DPC). The CDR3 is CASSAYSSGANVLTF. The DNA for the CDR3 is TGTGCCAGCAGCGCCTACAGCTCTGGGGCCAACGTCCTGACTTTC.